The 8 T cell receptor beta chains below all came from one sample that was sequenced in a study of cytomegalovirus exposure and HLA in healthy donors. The PCR contained 60 Vbeta and 13 Jbeta primers. The data were produced by immunoSEQ multiplex PCR, yet TCRdb's version contains in-frame clones alone and is incomplete. This sample has over 110,000 clones; around four fifths occur once, and the top ten carry 2.5% to 3%. The sequenced sample was PBMCs. Receptor source: a female donor in good health and CMV-seronegative.

The chain couples TRBV9 to TRBJ2-5; 7 bases agree with TRBD1. Gene TRBJ2-7 matches the end of the DNA better, so the J call may be wrong. This CDR3 has 18 amino acids. CDR1 is SGDLS and CDR2 is YYNGEE in the germline V gene. The CDR3 spells CASSVGISVGTDSYEQYF. The CDR3 nucleotides read TGTGCCAGCAGCGTAGGAATTTCGGTCGGGACAGACTCCTACGAGCAGTACTTC.

J is TRBJ2-5 and V is TRBV7-9; 8 bases map to TRBD2. V was clipped by 1 base and J by 1 base; unmatched bases: 5. The length of the CDR3 is 16 residues. Germline values: CDR1 SEHNR, CDR2 FQNEAQ (reference sequence). Here the CDR3 reads CASSLGSGVIQETQYF. CDR3 in DNA: TGTGCCAGCAGCTTAGGTAGCGGGGTGATCCAAGAGACCCAGTACTTC. Supplemented by reference TRBV7-9 and TRBJ2-5, the full variable domain reads DTGVSQNPRHKITKRGQNVTFRCDPISEHNRLYWYRQTLGQGPEFLTYFQNEAQLEKSRLLSDRFSAERPKGSFSTLEIQRTEQGDSAMYLCASSLGSGVIQETQYFGPGTRLLVL.

The rearrangement joins TRBV27 to TRBJ2-1, with D perhaps matching TRBD2 (6 bases). The V end was cut by 5 bases, the J end by 3 bases, with 20 bases between. CDR3 length: 17 amino acids. Germline V gives CDR1 MNHEY, CDR2 SMNVEV (reference sequence). The CDR3: CASSPRKGTAGYNEQFF. DNA of the CDR3: TGTGCCAGCAGTCCAAGGAAAGGGACTGCAGGCTACAATGAGCAGTTCTTC.

This clone was detected a few times. As DNA, the CDR3 is TGCGCCAGCAGCTACTTAACAGGGACCCTCGAAAAACTGTTTTTT. Protein product: CASSYLTGTLEKLFF. The chain employs TRBV5-1 and TRBJ1-4; maybe TRBD1 (6 bases). The CDR3 runs 15 residues. V lost 3 bases, J lost 8 bases, and 17 bases lay in between. Germline CDR1 SGHRS, CDR2 YFSETQ.

J is TRBJ2-7 and V is TRBV5-1, with a tentative D call TRBD2 (6 bases). Trimming left V 4 bases short and J 6 bases short, with 17 bases between. This CDR3 has 14 residues. The V gene's germline CDR1 is SGHRS and CDR2 YFSETQ. In DNA, the CDR3 is TGCGCCAGCAGCGTTTCGGGACTCCCCAGCGAGCAGTACTTC. Translation: CASSVSGLPSEQYF.

The V and J genes are TRBV7-2 and TRBJ2-6, with 7 bases lining up with TRBD2. CDR1 is SGHTA and CDR2 is FQGNSA in the germline V gene. The CDR3 covers 17 residues. The junction had 5 bases not matched to a gene; V was cut back by 3 bases and J by 0 bases. DNA of the CDR3: TGTGCCAGCAGCTTCAGACCGGGAGGCTCTGGGGCCAACGTCCTGACTTTC. It yields the protein CASSFRPGGSGANVLTF.

Concerning this clone itself: Its ends do not fully match the called genes, so a read error is possible. This chain uses TRBV7-9 with TRBJ2-7; 7 positions match TRBD1. The CDR3 has 16 amino acids. Germline CDR1 reads SEHNR; CDR2 reads FQNEAQ (reference sequence). CDR3 region: CSSSLVATGQTYEQYF. The CDR3 bases are TGTTCCAGCAGCTTAGTCGCGACAGGGCAAACCTACGAGCAGTACTTC.

A few counts support this clone. The V call is TRBV5-4, the J call TRBJ2-3; D may be TRBD1 (6 bases). Germline assignment: CDR1 SGHNT and CDR2 YYREEE (reference sequence). The CDR3 sequence is 15 residues long. V lost 3 bases and J 2 bases, leaving 13 bases between the germline ends. CDR3 sequence: CASSSHQGFTDTQYF. For the CDR3, the DNA is TGTGCCAGCAGCTCCCATCAGGGGTTCACAGATACGCAGTATTTT.